This record looks at one T cell receptor (beta chain) sequence and its context. What antigen it recognizes has not been identified. Within one base of it there is no much larger clone, and no base qualities were kept. The library was obtained by the immunoSEQ multiplex PCR assay. Not all clones reach the TCRdb copy of this immuneACCESS table, which keeps in-frame sequences only. Checked studies attribute under half of the gap to unresolved V genes and leave the rest unexplained. This sample is represented by approximately 110,000 clones; 92% of them were singletons. The ten largest clones represent 2.5% to 3.5% of the sample. CDR1 and CDR2 (MGHDK, SYGVNS) derive from the germline V gene. Including cysteine and phenylalanine, the CDR3 has 16 amino acids. Only the CDR3 DNA is retained, 48 bases long and in frame from the first base. V drops 2 bases and J drops 10 bases, leaving 18 bases in between. Patients with melanoma were used as donors.

The data were obtained in a study of CD4+ T cells in melanoma (dated by TCRdb to 2022 to 2024). Some background on the complete study: The study investigated neoantigen-specific CD4+ T cells in human melanoma. General findings and caveats noted by the study authors: Diverse differentiation states were reported to be shown by neoantigen-specific CD4+ T cells in melanoma. Neoantigen-specific CD4+ T cells were reported to be correlated with the function of CD8+ T cells, macrophages and B cells.

This TCR derives from a human donor with melanoma. The material sequenced was peripheral blood. Recombination connected TRBV25-1 to TRBJ1-6, with TRBD1 tentatively as D gene (5 bases match). The CDR3 sequence is CASSERFREGASPLHF. The nucleotides read TGTGCCAGCAGTGAACGCTTCAGGGAGGGTGCGTCACCCCTCCACTTT.